This T cell receptor beta chain was captured by sequencing in a study of OX40 agonist ivuxolimab in advanced cancers. Study-level background: Ivuxolimab, an agonistic anti-OX40 (CD134) antibody, was given to patients. Those enrolled were approximately 78% male, with a mean age of about 60 years and ages from 23 to 79. The study reported partial responses in three patients: one hepatocellular carcinoma, two cutaneous melanoma.

About this clone: The target antigen is unknown.

Study-level results: Expanded clones were, on average, more numerous in CD8+ T cells than in CD4+.

J was trimmed by 6 bases and V by 5 bases; bases with no gene match: 11. The V gene's germline CDR1 is MDHEN and CDR2 SYDVKM. CDR3 length: 15 amino acids. The table came from immunoSEQ multiplex PCR; TCRdb's copy has only in-frame clones and leaves some out. The data show around 84,000 clones, more than 80% seen once. The receptor's source is an adult with an advanced solid tumor such as melanoma, head and neck, liver or kidney cancer. The V call is TRBV28, the J call TRBJ2-7; 9 positions match TRBD1. Here the sequenced sample was CD4+ or CD8+ T cells sorted from blood, taken in a trial of the OX40 agonist ivuxolimab. The CDR3 region is CASSAGDRAYGEQYF. The CDR3, as DNA: TGTGCCAGCAGTGCAGGGGACAGGGCCTATGGCGAGCAGTACTTC.